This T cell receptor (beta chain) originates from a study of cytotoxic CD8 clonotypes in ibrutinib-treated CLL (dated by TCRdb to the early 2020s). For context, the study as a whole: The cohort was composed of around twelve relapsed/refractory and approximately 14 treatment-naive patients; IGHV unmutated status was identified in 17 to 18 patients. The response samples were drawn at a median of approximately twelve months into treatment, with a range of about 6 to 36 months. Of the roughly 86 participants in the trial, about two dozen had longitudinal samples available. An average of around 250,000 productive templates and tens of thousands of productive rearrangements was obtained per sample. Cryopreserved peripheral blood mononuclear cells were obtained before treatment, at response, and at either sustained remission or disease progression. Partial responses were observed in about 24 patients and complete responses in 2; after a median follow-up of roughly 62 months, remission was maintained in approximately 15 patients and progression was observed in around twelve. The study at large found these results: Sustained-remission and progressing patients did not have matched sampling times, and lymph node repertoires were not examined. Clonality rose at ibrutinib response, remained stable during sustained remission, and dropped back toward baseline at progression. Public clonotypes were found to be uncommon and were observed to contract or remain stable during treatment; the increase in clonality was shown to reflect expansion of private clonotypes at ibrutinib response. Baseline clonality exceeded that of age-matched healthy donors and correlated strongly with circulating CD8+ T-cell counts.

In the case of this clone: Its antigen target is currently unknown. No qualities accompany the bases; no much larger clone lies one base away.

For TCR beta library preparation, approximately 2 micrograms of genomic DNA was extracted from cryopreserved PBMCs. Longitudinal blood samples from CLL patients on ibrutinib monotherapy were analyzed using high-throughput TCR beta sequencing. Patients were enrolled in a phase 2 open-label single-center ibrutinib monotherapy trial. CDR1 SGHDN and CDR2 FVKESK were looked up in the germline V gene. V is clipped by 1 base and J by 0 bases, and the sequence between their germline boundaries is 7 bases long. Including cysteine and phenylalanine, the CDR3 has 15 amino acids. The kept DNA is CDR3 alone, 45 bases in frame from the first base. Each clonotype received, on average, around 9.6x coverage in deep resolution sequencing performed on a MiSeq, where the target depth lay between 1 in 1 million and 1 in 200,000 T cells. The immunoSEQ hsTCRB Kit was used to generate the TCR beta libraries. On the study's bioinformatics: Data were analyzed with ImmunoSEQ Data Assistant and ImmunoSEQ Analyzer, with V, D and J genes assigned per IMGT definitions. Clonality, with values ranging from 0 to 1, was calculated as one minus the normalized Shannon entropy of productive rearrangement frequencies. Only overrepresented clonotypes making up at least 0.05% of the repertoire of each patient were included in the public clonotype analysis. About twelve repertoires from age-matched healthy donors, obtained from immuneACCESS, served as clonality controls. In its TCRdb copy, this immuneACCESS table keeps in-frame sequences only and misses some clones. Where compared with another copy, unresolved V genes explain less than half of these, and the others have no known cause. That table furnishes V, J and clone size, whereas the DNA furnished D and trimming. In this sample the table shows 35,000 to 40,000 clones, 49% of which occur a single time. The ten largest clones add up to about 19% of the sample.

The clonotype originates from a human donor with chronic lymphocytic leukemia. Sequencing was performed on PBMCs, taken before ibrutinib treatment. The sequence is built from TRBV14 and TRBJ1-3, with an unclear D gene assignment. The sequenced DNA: TGTGCCAGCAGCCAAGTAGCCTCCTCTGGAAACACCATATATTTT. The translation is CASSQVASSGNTIYF.